This entry concerns a single T cell receptor beta chain. The antigen is unknown. Other DNA sequences within the sample encode an identical CDR3. After removal of 0 bases from V and 5 bases from J, the junction contained 2 bases not matched to a gene. The CDR3 covers 15 residues. Germline assignment: CDR1 SGHRS and CDR2 YFSETQ. Profiled with immunoSEQ multiplex PCR; TCRdb holds only in-frame clones, not every one. This table has approximately 150,000 clones, 80% to 90% appearing once. The sample originates from a study of T cells in localized non-small cell lung cancer. Findings of the study overall: Of the top 100 tumor clones, median about 56 were in adjacent lung, about 26 among its top 100. Higher T cell density in the blood was associated with longer overall survival, whereas higher adjacent-lung clonality associated with shorter survival. Of the tissues analyzed, uninvolved adjacent lung showed maximal T cell clonality, greater than tumor.

The sequence came from an older female donor with stage I lung adenocarcinoma. Sequenced here: peripheral blood, sampled before any cancer treatment. The rearrangement links TRBV5-1 to TRBJ2-1, with 10 bases fitting TRBD2. CDR3 residues: CASSLELAGNNEQFF. In DNA form, the CDR3 reads TGCGCCAGCAGCTTGGAACTAGCGGGGAACAATGAGCAGTTCTTC.